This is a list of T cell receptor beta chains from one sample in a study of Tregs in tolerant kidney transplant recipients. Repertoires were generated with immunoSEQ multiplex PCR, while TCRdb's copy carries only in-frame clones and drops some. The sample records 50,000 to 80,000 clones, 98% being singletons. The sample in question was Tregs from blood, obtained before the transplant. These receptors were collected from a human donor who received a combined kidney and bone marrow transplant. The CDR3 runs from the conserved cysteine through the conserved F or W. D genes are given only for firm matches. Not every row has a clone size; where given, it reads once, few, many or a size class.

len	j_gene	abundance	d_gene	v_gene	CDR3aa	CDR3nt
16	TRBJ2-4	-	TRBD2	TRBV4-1	CASSQEEAGDPHIQYF	TGCGCCAGCAGCCAAGAGGAGGCGGGAGACCCCCACATTCAGTACTTC
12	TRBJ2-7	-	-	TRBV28	CASSPGSLGQYF	TGTGCCAGCAGCCCAGGGTCCTTGGGGCAGTACTTC
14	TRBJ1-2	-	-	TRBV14	CASSQGTGLYGYTF	TGTGCCAGCAGCCAAGGTACAGGCCTCTATGGCTACACCTTC
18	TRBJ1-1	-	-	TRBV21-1	CASTHHERDRGIDTEAFF	TGTGCCAGCACCCATCACGAGAGGGACAGGGGGATTGACACTGAAGCTTTCTTT
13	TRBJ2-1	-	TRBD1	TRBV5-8	CASSWDRYGEQFF	TGTGCCAGCAGCTGGGACAGATACGGTGAGCAGTTCTTC
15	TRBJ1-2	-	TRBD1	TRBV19	CASSTATGAGYGYTF	TGTGCCAGTAGTACAGCTACAGGGGCGGGGTATGGCTACACCTTC
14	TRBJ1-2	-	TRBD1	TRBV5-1	CASSFADRFYGYTF	TGCGCCAGCAGCTTCGCGGACAGGTTCTATGGCTACACCTTC
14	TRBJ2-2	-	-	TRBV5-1	CASSLTGLTGELFF	TGCGCCAGCAGCTTGACAGGGCTCACCGGGGAGCTGTTTTTT
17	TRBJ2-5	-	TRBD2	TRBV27	CASSLLGGTSGKETQYF	TGTGCCAGCAGTTTACTCGGTGGGACTAGCGGTAAAGAGACCCAGTACTTC
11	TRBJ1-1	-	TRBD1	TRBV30	CAWGGQVEAFF	TGTGCCTGGGGTGGACAGGTTGAAGCTTTCTTT
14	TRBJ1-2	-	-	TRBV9	CASSVASRGTSYTF	TGTGCCAGCAGCGTAGCGTCCAGGGGAACAAGCTACACCTTC
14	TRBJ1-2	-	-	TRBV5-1	CASSTITGSGGYTF	TGCGCCAGCAGCACAATAACAGGGAGTGGTGGCTACACCTTC
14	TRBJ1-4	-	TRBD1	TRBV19	CASSKQQGSEKLFF	TGTGCCAGTAGTAAACAACAGGGGAGTGAAAAACTGTTTTTT
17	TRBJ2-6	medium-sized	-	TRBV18	CASSVARVKSGANVLTF	TGTGCCAGCTCAGTGGCCAGGGTTAAGTCTGGGGCCAACGTCCTGACTTTC